These T cell receptor beta chains were read from a single sample in a study of blood T cells in healthy people across ages. TCRdb re-called the 5' RACE reads with MiXCR, one entry per CDR3 protein. The sample contains 1.8 million or so distinct CDR3 sequences, 30% to 40% of which appear only once. Specimen: blood. The receptors were sampled from a human donor in good health. CDR3s include the opening cysteine and the closing phenylalanine or tryptophan. Fields, in order: V gene, clone size, J gene, D gene, CDR3 protein, CDR3 DNA. D genes are given only for firm matches. Size values are once, few and many counts, or a class for expanded clones, and some rows have none.

V gene: TRBV7-8; clone size: few; J gene: TRBJ1-1; D gene: NA; CDR3 protein: CASSTEQGTTEAFF; CDR3 DNA: TGTGCCAGCAGCACCGAACAGGGAACGACTGAAGCTTTCTTT
V gene: TRBV20-1; clone size: NA; J gene: TRBJ2-3; D gene: NA; CDR3 protein: CSASPAGTTFTDTQYF; CDR3 DNA: TGCAGTGCTAGCCCAGCGGGGACAACATTCACAGATACGCAGTATTTT
V gene: TRBV29-1; clone size: NA; J gene: TRBJ2-3; D gene: NA; CDR3 protein: CSVVIVVTDTQYF; CDR3 DNA: TGCAGCGTTGTGATAGTAGTTACAGATACGCAGTATTTT
V gene: TRBV29-1; clone size: NA; J gene: TRBJ2-5; D gene: NA; CDR3 protein: CSVGTTEETQYF; CDR3 DNA: TGCAGCGTTGGGACAACTGAAGAGACCCAGTACTTC
V gene: TRBV20-1; clone size: few; J gene: TRBJ2-5; D gene: TRBD2; CDR3 protein: CSAAGTSEETQYF; CDR3 DNA: TGCAGTGCTGCCGGGACTAGCGAAGAGACCCAGTACTTC
V gene: TRBV7-3; clone size: NA; J gene: TRBJ1-6; D gene: NA; CDR3 protein: CASSLGAAGHSPLHF; CDR3 DNA: TGTGCCAGCAGTTTAGGGGCAGCGGGACATTCACCCCTCCACTTT
V gene: TRBV11-2; clone size: NA; J gene: TRBJ2-3; D gene: NA; CDR3 protein: CASSGRIASTDTQYF; CDR3 DNA: TGTGCCAGCAGCGGACGAATTGCTAGCACAGATACGCAGTATTTT
V gene: TRBV20-1; clone size: NA; J gene: TRBJ1-5; D gene: TRBD1; CDR3 protein: CSAWTGLNQPQHF; CDR3 DNA: TGCAGTGCTTGGACAGGGCTCAATCAGCCCCAGCATTTT
V gene: TRBV5-1; clone size: NA; J gene: TRBJ1-4; D gene: NA; CDR3 protein: CASSLAGRLDEKLFF; CDR3 DNA: TGCGCCAGCAGCTTGGCGGGCAGGCTAGATGAAAAACTGTTTTTT
V gene: TRBV2; clone size: few; J gene: TRBJ1-2; D gene: NA; CDR3 protein: CASSSHPAGSNYGYTF; CDR3 DNA: TGTGCCAGCAGCTCACACCCCGCAGGGTCTAACTATGGCTACACCTTC
V gene: TRBV29-1; clone size: few; J gene: TRBJ1-1; D gene: NA; CDR3 protein: CSAGGGVNTEAFF; CDR3 DNA: TGCAGCGCCGGAGGTGGGGTGAACACTGAAGCTTTCTTT
V gene: TRBV6-4; clone size: NA; J gene: TRBJ2-7; D gene: TRBD1; CDR3 protein: CASSTDRGDEQYF; CDR3 DNA: TGTGCCAGCAGCACCGACAGGGGGGACGAGCAGTACTTC
V gene: TRBV2; clone size: few; J gene: TRBJ2-7; D gene: NA; CDR3 protein: CASSEGGHLTYEQYF; CDR3 DNA: TGTGCCAGCAGTGAGGGGGGGCACCTAACCTACGAGCAGTACTTC
V gene: TRBV10-3; clone size: few; J gene: TRBJ2-7; D gene: NA; CDR3 protein: CAIFRLFDYEQYF; CDR3 DNA: TGTGCCATTTTTAGGCTTTTTGACTACGAGCAGTACTTC
V gene: TRBV28; clone size: NA; J gene: TRBJ2-1; D gene: TRBD1; CDR3 protein: CASSRQGTETQFF; CDR3 DNA: TGTGCCAGCAGTCGACAGGGCACGGAGACCCAGTTCTTC
V gene: TRBV9; clone size: NA; J gene: TRBJ1-4; D gene: TRBD1; CDR3 protein: CASSDSGQDEKLFF; CDR3 DNA: TGTGCCAGCAGCGATTCGGGACAGGATGAAAAACTGTTTTTT
V gene: TRBV20-1; clone size: few; J gene: TRBJ2-1; D gene: TRBD2; CDR3 protein: CSAPSGNYRNEQFF; CDR3 DNA: TGCAGTGCCCCTAGCGGGAACTACAGAAATGAGCAGTTCTTC
V gene: TRBV13; clone size: NA; J gene: TRBJ1-6; D gene: TRBD1; CDR3 protein: CASQGGKRSPLHF; CDR3 DNA: TGTGCCAGCCAGGGGGGTAAGCGGTCACCCCTCCACTTT
V gene: TRBV11-3; clone size: NA; J gene: TRBJ2-3; D gene: NA; CDR3 protein: CASSPSGRSTQYF; CDR3 DNA: TGTGCCAGCAGTCCCTCTGGACGGAGTACGCAGTATTTT
V gene: TRBV7-3; clone size: NA; J gene: TRBJ1-2; D gene: TRBD1; CDR3 protein: CANSLTPRDRGGLNYGYTF; CDR3 DNA: TGTGCCAACAGCTTAACCCCTAGGGACAGGGGAGGCCTGAACTATGGCTACACCTTC
V gene: TRBV20-1; clone size: once; J gene: TRBJ2-5; D gene: NA; CDR3 protein: CSARMWGGETQYF; CDR3 DNA: TGCAGTGCTAGAATGTGGGGTGGGGAGACCCAGTACTTC
V gene: TRBV4-3; clone size: NA; J gene: TRBJ2-1; D gene: NA; CDR3 protein: CASSQEGRSPYNEQFF; CDR3 DNA: TGCGCCAGCAGCCAAGAGGGACGGTCCCCCTACAATGAGCAGTTCTTC
V gene: TRBV12-3/TRBV12-4; clone size: few; J gene: TRBJ1-5; D gene: NA; CDR3 protein: CASSLMGGRNQPQHF; CDR3 DNA: TGTGCCAGCAGTTTGATGGGGGGACGCAATCAGCCCCAGCATTTT
V gene: TRBV20-1; clone size: few; J gene: TRBJ2-7; D gene: TRBD1; CDR3 protein: CSVLQGFLSYEQYF; CDR3 DNA: TGCAGTGTTCTACAGGGGTTTCTCTCCTACGAGCAGTACTTC
V gene: TRBV29-1; clone size: NA; J gene: TRBJ2-1; D gene: NA; CDR3 protein: CSVDKGFNEQFF; CDR3 DNA: TGCAGCGTTGATAAGGGGTTTAATGAGCAGTTCTTC
V gene: TRBV4-2; clone size: few; J gene: TRBJ2-1; D gene: TRBD2; CDR3 protein: CASSRGTSGYNEQFF; CDR3 DNA: TGTGCCAGCAGCCGAGGGACTAGCGGCTACAATGAGCAGTTCTTC
V gene: TRBV12-3/TRBV12-4; clone size: few; J gene: TRBJ2-3; D gene: NA; CDR3 protein: CASSLAYTPSDTQYF; CDR3 DNA: TGTGCCAGCAGTTTAGCCTATACCCCCTCCGATACGCAGTATTTT
V gene: TRBV4-3; clone size: few; J gene: TRBJ1-1; D gene: NA; CDR3 protein: CASSQDQGAYTEAFF; CDR3 DNA: TGCGCCAGCAGCCAAGATCAAGGGGCGTACACTGAAGCTTTCTTT